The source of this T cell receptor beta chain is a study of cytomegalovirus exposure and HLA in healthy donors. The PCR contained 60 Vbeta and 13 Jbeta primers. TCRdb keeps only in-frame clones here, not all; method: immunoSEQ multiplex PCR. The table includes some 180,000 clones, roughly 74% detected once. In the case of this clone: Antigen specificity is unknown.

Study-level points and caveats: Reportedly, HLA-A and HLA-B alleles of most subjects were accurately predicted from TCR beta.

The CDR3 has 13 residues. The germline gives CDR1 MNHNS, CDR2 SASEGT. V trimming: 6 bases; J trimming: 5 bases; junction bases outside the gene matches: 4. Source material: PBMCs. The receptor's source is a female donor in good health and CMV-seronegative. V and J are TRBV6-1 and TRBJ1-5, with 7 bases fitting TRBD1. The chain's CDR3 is CASRSTGDQPQHF. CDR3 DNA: TGTGCCAGCAGGTCTACAGGGGATCAGCCCCAGCATTTT.